These 30 T cell receptor gamma chains originate from one sample sequenced in a study of Vδ1+ human thymocytes. Regarding the study as a whole: Thymic TRG and TRD repertoires appeared highly polyclonal.

Extracted RNA was reverse transcribed into cDNA. CDR3 amplicons came from multiplex PCR with pooled V-gene forward and constant-region reverse primers. TCRdb called clones from the multiplex PCR reads again using CATT. Of around 30,000 gamma-chain clones in the sample, more than 15% were seen once. For these receptors, no antigen is known. The sequenced sample was Vdelta1+ gamma-delta thymocytes from the thymus. Subset of the sample: FACS-sorted CD3+ TCRalphabeta- TCRVdelta1+ TCRVdelta2- thymocytes. The origin of the receptors is a boy in the first two years of life who had congenital heart surgery.

This clone was recorded a few times. V usage is TRGV4 and J usage is TRGJ1 or TRGJ2. This CDR3 comprises 12 residues. The V and J ends lost 0 bases and 9 bases, in that order; junction bases with no gene match: 5. Germline V gene sequence: CDR1 EGSTGY, CDR2 YDSYTSSV. CDR3 amino acids: CATWDGGGKKLF. CDR3 coding DNA: TGTGCCACCTGGGATGGGGGGGGTAAGAAACTCTTT.

Only a few counts were recorded for this clone. The chain employs TRGV4 and TRGJ1 or TRGJ2. This CDR3 has 14 amino acids. Per the germline V gene, CDR1 is EGSTGY and CDR2 is YDSYTSSV. Trimming at V came to 0 bases and at J to 7 bases, leaving 9 bases not matched to a gene. The CDR3 coding sequence is TGTGCCACCTGGGATGGGCCGGGAAGATATAAGAAACTCTTT. It encodes CATWDGPGRYKKLF.

This chain joins TRGV9 and TRGJ1 or TRGJ2. This CDR3 spans 14 amino acids. From germline, CDR1 is GITISATS and CDR2 ISYDGTV (reference sequence). The junction had 4 bases not matched to a gene; V was cut back by 2 bases and J by 0 bases. The CDR3 nucleotides read TGTGCCTTGTGGGAGGGAAGGAATTATTATAAGAAACTCTTT. Residues: CALWEGRNYYKKLF.

This chain uses TRGV2 with TRGJ1 or TRGJ2. Germline-derived CDR1 and CDR2 are EGSNGY and YDSYNSKV. The length of the CDR3 is 14 residues. J was trimmed by 6 bases and V by 1 base; bases with no gene match: 9. The CDR3 loop reads CATWDGVEGYKKLF. In DNA, the CDR3 is TGTGCCACCTGGGACGGCGTGGAGGGTTATAAGAAACTCTTT.

V is TRGV5 and J is TRGJ1 or TRGJ2. V shed 3 bases and J 0 bases; nucleotides not matched to a gene: 5. The CDR3 length is 14 residues. The germline gives CDR1 VINAFY, CDR2 YDVSNSKD. The CDR3 DNA reads as TGTGCCACCTGGGACCTAGAGAATTATTATAAGAAACTCTTT. It is translated as CATWDLENYYKKLF.

By proportion, this clone is medium-sized. Distinct nucleotide sequences in the sample also encode this CDR3. V usage is TRGV2 and J usage is TRGJ1 or TRGJ2. Trimming took 0 bases from V and 7 from J; bases not matched to a gene: 6. Germline values: CDR1 EGSNGY, CDR2 YDSYNSKV. CDR3 length: 13 amino acids. The DNA of the CDR3 is TGTGCCACCTGGGACGGGCTCGGGTATAAGAAACTCTTT. This sequence encodes CATWDGLGYKKLF.

A single count supports this clone. One junction end does not reproduce the germline sequence, and a read error may be involved. Other nucleotide sequences in the sample specify the same CDR3. The chain uses TRGV5 and TRGJP2. The CDR3 spans 15 residues. Looked up from germline, CDR1 is VINAFY and CDR2 is YDVSNSKD. This chain's CDR3 is CATWAWAPSDWIKTF. CDR3 coding DNA: TGTGCCACCTGGGCCTGGGCCCCGAGTGATTGGATCAAGACGTTC.

This clone was seen a few times. The chain employs TRGV3 and TRGJP2. Trimming cost V 3 bases and J 5 bases; bases outside gene matches: 12. This CDR3 has 16 residues. Germline V gene data show CDR1 as VTNTFY and CDR2 as YDVSTARD (reference sequence). The CDR3 coding sequence is TGTGCCACCTGGGACCGCTTGACCTCCAGTGATTGGATCAAGACGTTT. It yields the protein CATWDRLTSSDWIKTF.

This clone has more than one count but fewer than ten. The genes are TRGV9 and TRGJ1 or TRGJ2. The V and J ends lost 4 bases and 12 bases, in that order; junction bases with no gene match: 9. The germline V gene encodes CDR1 GITISATS and CDR2 ISYDGTV (reference sequence). CDR3 length equals 11 residues. CDR3 coding DNA: TGTGCCTTGTGGGATAATCCGGTGAAACTCTTT. Its protein is CALWDNPVKLF.

This rearrangement joins TRGV8 to TRGJ1 or TRGJ2. Germline lookup yields CDR1 VENAVY and CDR2 YDSYNSRV. The CDR3 runs 12 residues. Trimming took 9 bases from V and 10 from J; bases not matched to a gene: 15. In DNA form, the CDR3 reads TGTGCCACCCGATTGCCGGTAAGAAAGAAACTCTTT. Protein: CATRLPVRKKLF.

J is TRGJ1 or TRGJ2 and V is TRGV3. Per the germline V gene, CDR1 is VTNTFY and CDR2 is YDVSTARD (reference sequence). Germline trimming cut 6 bases from V and 3 bases from J; bases unmatched to any gene: 5. The CDR3 totals 12 residues. As DNA, the CDR3 is TGTGCCACCTGGCCACGTTATTATAAGAAACTCTTT. Translated: CATWPRYYKKLF.

This chain uses TRGV2 with TRGJP1. This CDR3 has 15 amino acids. The V gene end was trimmed by 1 base and the J gene end by 1 base; junction bases not matched to a gene: 3. Germline CDR1 and CDR2: EGSNGY and YDSYNSKV. Written as DNA, the CDR3 is TGTGCCACCTGGGACGGCCCTACCACTGGTTGGTTCAAGATATTT. It is translated as CATWDGPTTGWFKIF.

The chain links TRGV2 to TRGJ1 or TRGJ2. Germline CDR1 and CDR2: EGSNGY and YDSYNSKV. With 0 bases clipped from V and 10 bases from J, the junction kept 21 bases outside the gene matches. The CDR3 spans 17 residues. CDR3 nucleotides: TGTGCCACCTGGGACGGGACGAACGAGCAAGGGGGAAACAAGAAACTCTTT. It translates to CATWDGTNEQGGNKKLF.

This clone has only a few counts. The chain combines TRGV3 with TRGJ1 or TRGJ2. J lost 3 bases, V lost 2 bases, and 7 bases had no gene match. Germline CDR1 and CDR2: VTNTFY and YDVSTARD (reference sequence). The CDR3 length is 14 residues. CDR3 in DNA: TGTGCCACCTGGGACAAATCAGGTTATTATAAGAAACTCTTT. As protein: CATWDKSGYYKKLF.

About this clone itself: This may stem from a read error, because a much larger clone lies one nucleotide away. Different DNA sequences within this sample yield the same CDR3. The V and J genes are TRGV9 and TRGJ1 or TRGJ2. Germline V gene data show CDR1 as GITISATS and CDR2 as ISYDGTV (reference sequence). CDR3 size: 11 residues. CDR3 DNA: TGTGCCCTGTGGGAGAATTATAAGAAACTCTTT. Translated: CALWENYKKLF.

This clone appeared a few times. A much larger clonotype is one base distant, so this may be a read error. The sample holds other DNA sequences that translate to the same CDR3. This chain uses TRGV4 with TRGJ1 or TRGJ2. This CDR3 contains 13 residues. Germline CDR1 and CDR2: EGSTGY and YDSYTSSV. Losses at the gene ends were 0 bases for V and 4 bases for J; bases not matched to a gene: 3. Written as DNA, the CDR3 is TGTGCCACCTGGGATGGGACCTATTATAAGAAACTCTTT. The encoded protein is CATWDGTYYKKLF.

The chain uses TRGV3 and TRGJ1 or TRGJ2. The junction had 6 bases not matched to a gene; V was cut back by 0 bases and J by 7 bases. The CDR3 runs to 13 residues. The germline V gene has CDR1 VTNTFY and CDR2 YDVSTARD (reference sequence). Written as DNA, the CDR3 is TGTGCCACCTGGGACAGGCGTACCTATAAGAAACTCTTT. Translated: CATWDRRTYKKLF.

In its sample, this clone was seen a few times. The gene calls are TRGV8 and TRGJP. Trimming took 4 bases from V and 1 from J; bases not matched to a gene: 1. The CDR3 covers 16 residues. The germline V gene has CDR1 VENAVY and CDR2 YDSYNSRV. The CDR3 loop reads CATWDGQELGKKIKVF. The CDR3 nucleotides are TGTGCCACCTGGGACGGGCAAGAGTTGGGCAAAAAAATCAAGGTATTT.

This clone appeared a few times. This sample also contains other DNA sequences that code for the same CDR3. The gene calls are TRGV4 and TRGJ1 or TRGJ2. CDR1 is EGSTGY and CDR2 is YDSYTSSV in the germline V gene. Losses at the gene ends were 0 bases for V and 6 bases for J; bases not matched to a gene: 5. The CDR3 extends over 13 amino acids. CDR3 nucleotides: TGTGCCACCTGGGATGGGCTATCTTATAAGAAACTCTTT. This gives the protein CATWDGLSYKKLF.

The V call is TRGV9, the J call TRGJ1 or TRGJ2. V lost 2 bases and J lost 3; bases outside the gene matches: 7. The CDR3 contains 14 residues. CDR1 and CDR2 from the germline V gene are GITISATS and ISYDGTV (reference sequence). CDR3: CALWEDRGYYKKLF. The CDR3 DNA is TGTGCCTTGTGGGAGGATCGGGGTTATTATAAGAAACTCTTT.

This clone was seen more than once but under ten times. Other DNA sequences within the sample encode an identical CDR3. The genes are TRGV9 and TRGJP. The CDR3 is made up of 15 amino acids. Unmatched junction bases numbered 2, after V lost 3 bases and J lost 6 bases. CDR1 GITISATS and CDR2 ISYDGTV come from the germline V gene (reference sequence). The DNA of the CDR3 is TGTGCCTTGTGGGAGATAGAGTTGGGCAAAAAAATCAAGGTATTT. Translation gives CALWEIELGKKIKVF.

In regard to this clone: The protein in TCRdb stems from a much larger clone and differs at residue 6 from this DNA's translation, likely a read error; here the protein is translated from the DNA. This sequence joins TRGV9 and TRGJ1 or TRGJ2. CDR1 is GITISATS, CDR2 ISYDGTV, per germline (reference sequence). The V segment lost 3 bases and the J segment 9 bases; nucleotides outside the gene matches: 5. The CDR3 runs to 11 residues. In DNA, the CDR3 is TGTGCCTTGTGGGAGACTCCTAAGAAACTCTTT. It translates to CALWETPKKLF.

This clone was seen a handful of times. The chain joins TRGV5 to TRGJ1 or TRGJ2. The V and J ends lost 6 bases and 7 bases, in that order; junction bases with no gene match: 9. The CDR3 has 12 residues. Germline CDR1 VINAFY, CDR2 YDVSNSKD. Written as DNA, the CDR3 is TGTGCCACCTGGCACGCGGGATATAAGAAACTCTTT. It encodes CATWHAGYKKLF.

As to this clone: Other DNA sequences within the sample encode an identical CDR3. The chain is built from TRGV4 and TRGJ1 or TRGJ2. The length of the CDR3 is 13 residues. Germline CDR1 reads EGSTGY; CDR2 reads YDSYTSSV. J lost 6 bases, V lost 1 base, and 6 bases had no gene match. The CDR3 bases are TGTGCCACCTGGGATGGACCCTCTTATAAGAAACTCTTT. Translating gives CATWDGPSYKKLF.

The rearrangement uses TRGV5 and TRGJ1 or TRGJ2. V shed 2 bases and J 0 bases; nucleotides not matched to a gene: 7. This CDR3 has 15 amino acids. Germline V gene data show CDR1 as VINAFY and CDR2 as YDVSNSKD. CDR3 region: CATWDIDSNYYKKLF. For the CDR3, the DNA is TGTGCCACCTGGGACATTGATTCGAATTATTATAAGAAACTCTTT.

This clone was picked up a small number of times. Other DNA variants within this sample encode the same CDR3. The chain carries TRGV9 and TRGJ1 or TRGJ2. Unmatched junction bases numbered 5, after V lost 0 bases and J lost 12 bases. Germline V gives CDR1 GITISATS, CDR2 ISYDGTV (reference sequence). The CDR3 covers 11 residues. In nucleotides, the CDR3 is TGTGCCTTGTGGGAGGTGCTTGGGAAACTCTTT. Translating it yields CALWEVLGKLF.

The V and J genes are TRGV5 and TRGJP2. V shed 4 bases and J 8 bases; nucleotides not matched to a gene: 7. Germline values: CDR1 VINAFY, CDR2 YDVSNSKD. CDR3 length: 13 residues. The CDR3 protein is CATWEAIDWIKTF. Written as DNA, the CDR3 is TGTGCCACCTGGGAGGCCATCGATTGGATCAAGACGTTT.

This chain uses TRGV9 with TRGJ1 or TRGJ2. With 3 bases clipped from V and 11 bases from J, the junction kept 7 bases outside the gene matches. Germline-derived CDR1 and CDR2 are GITISATS and ISYDGTV (reference sequence). The CDR3 is made up of 11 amino acids. This CDR3 reads CALWECHEKLF. CDR3 bases: TGTGCCTTGTGGGAGTGCCATGAGAAACTCTTT.

This clone turned up a few times. The chain uses TRGV9 and TRGJ1 or TRGJ2. The CDR3 sequence is 12 residues long. Germline values: CDR1 GITISATS, CDR2 ISYDGTV (reference sequence). The V and J ends lost 4 bases and 7 bases, in that order; junction bases with no gene match: 7. The CDR3 region has the DNA TGTGCCTTGTGGGATGCTGGGTATAAGAAACTCTTT. Translating gives CALWDAGYKKLF.

This clone occurred a few times. At the DNA level, this CDR3 is encoded by other sequences in the same sample as well. This rearrangement joins TRGV9 to TRGJ1 or TRGJ2. The J segment lost 0 bases and the V segment lost 2 bases, leaving 4 bases of the junction unmatched. Germline CDR1 reads GITISATS; CDR2 reads ISYDGTV (reference sequence). The CDR3 is 14 amino acids. The CDR3, as DNA: TGTGCCTTGTGGGAGGCGATGAATTATTATAAGAAACTCTTT. Translated, it gives CALWEAMNYYKKLF.